The rows below give T cell receptor beta chains drawn from one sample of a study of T cell repertoires in cytomegalovirus infection. No antigen is known for these receptors. TCRdb reprocessed the reads via MiXCR and lists one record per CDR3 protein. Of tens of thousands of distinct CDR3 sequences listed, about 24% are singletons. The sample consisted of CD8+ T cells from cultured PBMCs, taken from culture after CMV antigen stimulation. These receptors were collected from a human donor in good health (CMV status not recorded). Some clones in this sample may be carry-over from other donors' samples. Each CDR3 is given with its conserved first and last residue. The D gene is left open where the match is weak. Expanded clones are given a class, and other clones once, few, many or no size at all.

J gene,clone size,D gene,V gene,CDR3 DNA,CDR3 protein
TRBJ2-2,many,.,TRBV6-1,TGTGCCAGCAGTAGAATGACCGTGACAAACACCGGGGAGCTGTTTTTT,CASSRMTVTNTGELFF
TRBJ2-7,few,TRBD1,TRBV5-4,TGTGCCAGCAGCTTGACGGGACAGGGGGAATCCTACGAGCAGTACTTC,CASSLTGQGESYEQYF
TRBJ2-7,many,.,TRBV5-8,TGTGCCAGCAGCCGGACCTTCTCCTACGAGCAGTACTTC,CASSRTFSYEQYF
TRBJ2-7,few,.,TRBV10-3,TGTGCCATCAGTGAGTCGCGTCGATACGAGCAGTACTTC,CAISESRRYEQYF
TRBJ1-6,.,.,TRBV6-4,TGTGCCAGCACCCTGGGACCAGGGGTTATCAATTCACCCCTCCACTTT,CASTLGPGVINSPLHF
TRBJ2-7,.,.,TRBV10-3,TGTGCCACCGCCGGAGGGTTTGGATACGAGCAGTACTTC,CATAGGFGYEQYF
TRBJ1-1,few,.,TRBV19,TGTGCCAGTAGGCACCGGACACCTAACACTGAAGCTTTCTTT,CASRHRTPNTEAFF
TRBJ2-1,.,TRBD2,TRBV19,TGTGCCAGTAGTATGGGGGAAGCGGGAGAAACCTTCTATGAGCAGTTCTTC,CASSMGEAGETFYEQFF
TRBJ2-3,many,.,TRBV6-6,TGTGCCAGCAGTTACAGGGCGGGGCCCACAGATACGCAGTATTTT,CASSYRAGPTDTQYF
TRBJ2-2,.,TRBD2,TRBV6-5,TGTGCCAGCAGTTCTAGCGGGGGGAACACCGGGGAGCTGTTTTTT,CASSSSGGNTGELFF
TRBJ2-7,many,TRBD1,TRBV12-3/TRBV12-4,TGTGCCAGCAGTTTCGGGACAGGGAAAATCTACGAGCAGTACTTC,CASSFGTGKIYEQYF
TRBJ2-7,.,.,TRBV6-2/TRBV6-3,TGTGCCAGCAGTGCCTCCCCGGGGGCGTTCTCCTACGAGCAGTACTTC,CASSASPGAFSYEQYF
TRBJ1-5,few,.,TRBV19,TGTGCCAGTAGTATAGAGGGGGGGTGGGTGCAGCCCCAGCATTTT,CASSIEGGWVQPQHF
TRBJ1-5,few,.,TRBV4-2,TGTGCCAGCAGCCAAGTGTTCAATCAGCCCCAGCATTTT,CASSQVFNQPQHF
TRBJ2-1,.,.,TRBV6-5,TGTGCCAGCAGTTCCACTAGTACCAATGAGCAGTTCTTC,CASSSTSTNEQFF
TRBJ2-3,few,.,TRBV19,TGTGCCAGTAGTATAGGCGCAGACAGGAAGATTGTCCCAGATACGCAGTATTTT,CASSIGADRKIVPDTQYF
TRBJ2-3,many,TRBD1,TRBV12-3/TRBV12-4,TGTGCCAGCAGCCCTGGGACAGGGGGCACAGATACGCAGTATTTT,CASSPGTGGTDTQYF
TRBJ2-7,.,.,TRBV6-1,TGTGCCAGCAGTGGCCGGGACGCGGGTTCCTACGAGCAGTACTTC,CASSGRDAGSYEQYF
TRBJ2-5,many,TRBD2,TRBV7-8,TGTGCCAGCAGCTCAGCGGGAGGGTTTCAAGAGACCCAGTACTTC,CASSSAGGFQETQYF
TRBJ1-1,many,TRBD1,TRBV5-6,TGTGCCAGCAGATTTGCCCCAAGTGGACAGGGGGATTACAGGAGAACTGAAGCTTTCTTT,CASRFAPSGQGDYRRTEAFF